This TCR beta chain was retrieved from a study of blood T cell repertoires in COVID-19. Germline V gives CDR1 SGHNT, CDR2 YENEEA. V shed 4 bases and J 4 bases; nucleotides not matched to a gene: 6. The CDR3 is 15 amino acids. Assay used: immunoSEQ multiplex PCR; TCRdb lists only in-frame clones, some missing. Of 120,000 or so clones listed, 79% are singletons. Sequences were obtained from peripheral blood. The source of this sequence is a man aged 35-49 years with active or convalescent COVID-19. The rearrangement links TRBV11-3 to TRBJ1-3, with TRBD1 matching 8 bases. CDR3 region: CASSSRTGTGNTIYF. CDR3 in DNA: TGTGCCAGCAGCTCACGGACAGGGACAGGAAACACCATATATTTT.